The 8 T cell receptor beta chains reported below all come from one sample, sequenced in a study of regulatory T cells in long-lasting Graves disease. Time point indicated: newly diagnosed GD, antithyroid drugs for less than 3 months. There was RNA extracted from PBMCs, and the TCR library was made from it. HTBI primers from iRepertoire and Arm-PCR of CDR3 regions yielded the TCR beta libraries. TCRdb itself ran the multiplex PCR reads through MiXCR, one entry per CDR3 protein. The sample lists some 330,000 distinct CDR3 sequences, approximately 12% seen once, with 18% in the top ten. These data also featured in a second study, about T cells in Graves' hyperthyroidism and ophthalmopathy.

Sequencing was performed on peripheral blood mononuclear cells (PBMCs), taken at new diagnosis, from a patient treated with antithyroid drugs. These receptors all stem from a woman aged 18-29 years with Graves disease.

In its sample, this clonotype was seen many times. The DNA of the CDR3 is TGTGCCAGCAGCCACTCAACAGTAAATACGCAGTATTTT. It translates to CASSHSTVNTQYF. The chain has TRBV11-3 and TRBJ2-3; D ambiguous. Germline loops: CDR1 SGHNT, CDR2 YENEEA. With 5 bases removed from V and 7 bases from J, the gap between germline ends came to 13 bases. This CDR3 comprises 13 residues.

V is TRBV19 and J is TRBJ2-7; 7 bases agree with TRBD1. Germline lookup yields CDR1 LNHDA and CDR2 SQIVND (reference sequence). The CDR3 runs 14 residues. V lost 7 bases to trimming and J lost 4 bases; unmatched junction nucleotides: 10. CDR3 residues: CASTPGTDDYEQYF. CDR3 in DNA: TGTGCCAGTACCCCCGGGACAGATGATTACGAGCAGTACTTC. Combining the CDR3 with reference TRBV19 and TRBJ2-7 gives the whole variable domain DGGITQSPKYLFRKEGQNVTLSCEQNLNHDAMYWYRQDPGQGLRLIYYSQIVNDFQKGDIAEGYSVSREKKESFPLTVTSAQKNPTAFYLCASTPGTDDYEQYFGPGTRLTVT.

This clonotype has just a few counts. This sequence joins TRBV6-1 and TRBJ1-2; TRBD1 matches at 7 bases. Germline V CDR1 and CDR2: MNHNS, SASEGT. There are 18 residues in the CDR3. After removal of 2 bases from V and 2 bases from J, the junction contained 14 bases not matched to a gene. The CDR3 is CASSELIGRGRKNYGYTF. The CDR3 bases are TGTGCCAGCAGTGAACTAATAGGGAGGGGGCGGAAGAACTATGGCTACACCTTC.

There are many counts of this clonotype. The CDR3 loop reads CASSLDLTDTQYF. The DNA for the CDR3 is TGTGCCAGCAGCTTAGATCTCACAGATACGCAGTATTTT. This chain joins TRBV11-2 and TRBJ2-3; D not resolved. Germline loops: CDR1 SGHAT, CDR2 FQNNGV. This CDR3 is 13 amino acids long. V lost 0 bases to trimming and J lost 2 bases, with 3 bases between them.

This clonotype was detected many times. The CDR3 here is CASSDSNEQFF. The CDR3 DNA reads TGTGCCAGCAGTGATTCCAATGAGCAGTTCTTC. This chain connects TRBV2 to TRBJ2-1; D is ambiguous. Looked up from germline, CDR1 is SNHLY and CDR2 is FYNNEI. The CDR3 is 11 amino acids. V was clipped by 3 bases and J by 6 bases, with 3 bases between them.

This clonotype was counted ten times or more. V usage is TRBV12-3 or TRBV12-4 and J usage is TRBJ2-1; D ambiguous. This CDR3 has 15 residues. V lost 6 bases and J lost 0, with 12 bases in between. The CDR3 is CASSPDKSSYNEQFF. CDR3 DNA: TGTGCCAGCAGCCCCGACAAGAGCTCCTACAATGAGCAGTTCTTC.

This clonotype appeared a few times. This chain uses TRBV20-1 with TRBJ2-4, with TRBD1 matching 7 bases. The CDR3 runs to 15 residues. Germline CDR1 and CDR2: DFQATT and SNEGSKA (reference sequence). J gave up 3 bases and V 1 base, and 6 bases lay outside the gene matches. CDR3 sequence: CSARALGTVKNIQYF. For the CDR3, the DNA is TGCAGTGCTAGAGCCCTAGGGACAGTCAAAAACATTCAGTACTTC.

This clonotype was observed a handful of times. This sequence joins TRBV5-1 and TRBJ2-5; TRBD2 is a possible D gene (5 bases). CDR1 and CDR2 from the germline V gene are SGHRS and YFSETQ. Trimming stripped 7 bases from V and 1 base from J, with 14 bases between. The CDR3 loop spans 14 amino acids. CDR3 nucleotides: TGCGCCAGCGCGGAGGCGCCGCCCCAAGAGACCCAGTACTTC. Protein: CASAEAPPQETQYF.